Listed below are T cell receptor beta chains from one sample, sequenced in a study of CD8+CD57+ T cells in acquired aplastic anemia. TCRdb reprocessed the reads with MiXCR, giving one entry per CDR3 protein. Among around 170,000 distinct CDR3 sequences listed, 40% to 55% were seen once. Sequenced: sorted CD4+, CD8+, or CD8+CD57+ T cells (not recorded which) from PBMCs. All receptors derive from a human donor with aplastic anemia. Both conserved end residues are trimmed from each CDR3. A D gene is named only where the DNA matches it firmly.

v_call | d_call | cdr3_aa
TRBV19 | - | ASRQGRTGGT
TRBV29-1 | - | SVEAGRPQY
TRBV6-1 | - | ASSENGYEQY
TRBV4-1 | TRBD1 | ASSQDRGGDYEQY
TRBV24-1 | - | ATSAPSSYNEQF
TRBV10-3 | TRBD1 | AISGNRGSNYGYT
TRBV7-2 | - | ASSLRAEYNSPLH
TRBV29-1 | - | SGRPGGTQY
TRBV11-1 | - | ASSDATGLRMYEQY
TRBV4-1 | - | ASSQGVGLGANVLT
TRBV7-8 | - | ASSPEGRGTEDEQF
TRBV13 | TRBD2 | ASRFGTGTSGGRQY
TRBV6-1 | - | ASKARGVSGANVLT
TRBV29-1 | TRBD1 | SVPPGQENTEAF
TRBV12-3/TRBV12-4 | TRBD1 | ASSLGHTGTGYGYT
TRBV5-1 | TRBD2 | ASSLTRGLATNNEQF
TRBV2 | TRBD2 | AGRGAGGGELF
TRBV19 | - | ASTNGQGPLPQH
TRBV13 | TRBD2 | ASSPGTRRGDTQY
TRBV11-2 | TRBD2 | ASSLDLRGARTGELF
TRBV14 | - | ASSRGGEKLF
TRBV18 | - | ASGPAGYEQY
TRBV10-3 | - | AISEMKGDNQPQH
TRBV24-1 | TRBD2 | ATGTSGYNEQF
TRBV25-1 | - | ASSEFHTYQETQY
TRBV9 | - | ASSGGAETQY
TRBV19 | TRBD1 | ASSIRDRAGYEQY
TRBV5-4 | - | ASSLSRLGYGTDTQY
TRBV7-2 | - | ASSLYQETQY
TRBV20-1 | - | SARGSWEKDNSPLH
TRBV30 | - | AWSPGPPDTQY
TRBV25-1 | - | ASSPAPGSSYEQY
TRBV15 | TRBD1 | ATSGQGVLSTNEKLF
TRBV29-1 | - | SVYRSFSLGYT
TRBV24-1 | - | ATQVEGSEETQY
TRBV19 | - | ASNSGVAEAF
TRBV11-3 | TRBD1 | ASSMGQVRDTQY
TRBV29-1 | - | SVMWGLGRWRMGSPLH
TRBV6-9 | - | ASSCAGPYEQY
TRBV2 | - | ASRAVYSNQPQH
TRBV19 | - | ASSIVGGAYGYT
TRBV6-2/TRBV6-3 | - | ASSYNRGSWRNTIY
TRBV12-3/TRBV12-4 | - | ASKRAEELF
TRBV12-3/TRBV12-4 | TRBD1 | ASSQTGDQPQH
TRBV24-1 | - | ATSDFEGDPGYNEQF
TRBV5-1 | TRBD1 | ASSRVVGGGTGTGELF
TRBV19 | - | ASSYSQGWNQPQH
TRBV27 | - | ASSSGTHHYEQY
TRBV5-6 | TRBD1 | ASSSFRLGTGNTEAF
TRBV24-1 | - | ATSDSNYNEQF
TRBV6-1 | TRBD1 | ASKTGVYEQY
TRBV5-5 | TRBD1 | ASSSRTGARDTQY